This is a list of T cell receptor beta chains from one sample in a study of shared clonotypes between healthy human individuals. Clones were read by immunoSEQ multiplex PCR, and TCRdb kept only the in-frame ones, dropping some. The sample records more than 2 million clones, about 93% being singletons. Sequenced sample: naive CD8+ T cells from PBMCs. The origin of the receptors is a young man in good health. Some clones in this sample may be carry-over from other donors' samples. Both conserved end residues are part of each CDR3. Each record gives: J gene, clone size, D gene, V gene, CDR3 DNA, CDR3 protein. The D gene is left open where the match is weak. Expanded clones get a size class; other rows say once, few or many, or leave the size out.

j_gene: TRBJ2-7; abundance: -; d_gene: -; v_gene: TRBV27; CDR3nt: TGTGCCAGCGCAGCTTGGCGGGACTCCTACGAGCAGTACTTC; CDR3aa: CASAAWRDSYEQYF
j_gene: TRBJ2-1; abundance: -; d_gene: -; v_gene: TRBV9; CDR3nt: TGTGCCAGCACCTCGAACCCCAATGAGCAGTTCTTC; CDR3aa: CASTSNPNEQFF
j_gene: TRBJ1-1; abundance: few; d_gene: -; v_gene: TRBV2; CDR3nt: TGTGCCAGCAAAGGAGGTCTGGGCACTGAAGCTTTCTTT; CDR3aa: CASKGGLGTEAFF
j_gene: TRBJ2-7; abundance: -; d_gene: -; v_gene: TRBV27; CDR3nt: TGTGCCAGTAGCCCCGACAGTTCCTACGAGCAGTACTTC; CDR3aa: CASSPDSSYEQYF
j_gene: TRBJ2-7; abundance: -; d_gene: -; v_gene: TRBV7-9; CDR3nt: TGTGCCAGCAGCTTCACGCGGGACAAATCCTACGAGCAGTACTTC; CDR3aa: CASSFTRDKSYEQYF
j_gene: TRBJ2-7; abundance: -; d_gene: -; v_gene: TRBV10-2; CDR3nt: TGCGCCAGCAGTGAGGGGGGGGCTTACGAGCAGTACTTC; CDR3aa: CASSEGGAYEQYF
j_gene: TRBJ2-7; abundance: -; d_gene: -; v_gene: TRBV11-2; CDR3nt: TGTGCCAGCAGCCTTCGGGAGTTTGGCGAGCAGTACTTC; CDR3aa: CASSLREFGEQYF
j_gene: TRBJ2-7; abundance: -; d_gene: TRBD1; v_gene: TRBV7-9; CDR3nt: TGTGCCAGCAGCCCCACAGGGGGCGCTTCCCACGAGCAGTACTTC; CDR3aa: CASSPTGGASHEQYF
j_gene: TRBJ1-1; abundance: -; d_gene: -; v_gene: TRBV10-3; CDR3nt: TGTGCCATCATCCCCGAGGGGAACACTGAAGCTTTCTTT; CDR3aa: CAIIPEGNTEAFF
j_gene: TRBJ2-1; abundance: -; d_gene: -; v_gene: TRBV29-1; CDR3nt: TGCAGCGTTGAAGGGGGGTCTGCCAATGAGCAGTTCTTC; CDR3aa: CSVEGGSANEQFF
j_gene: TRBJ2-7; abundance: -; d_gene: -; v_gene: TRBV5-6; CDR3nt: TGTGCCAGCAGCCTTCCCGGGGGCGGGAGTAAGAACGAGCAGTACTTC; CDR3aa: CASSLPGGGSKNEQYF